Listed here is a single TCR beta chain. Template material for TCR beta VDJ and CDR3 profiling consisted of genomic DNA. MiXCR, applied by TCRdb to the reads, yields one record per CDR3 protein. Among roughly 280,000 distinct CDR3 sequences listed, approximately 58% were seen once. V gave up 2 bases and J gave up 4 bases, with 11 bases separating them. CDR1 and CDR2 (germline): MNHEY, SVGAGI. The CDR3 spans 14 residues. The sample originates from a study of CD8+CD57+ T cells in acquired aplastic anemia. Study-level information: Sorting CD4+ and CD8+ cells gave DNA averaging about 2.9 ug.

Patients chosen for sequencing had CD8+CD57+ cells that had expanded, as shown by flow cytometry. At blood sampling, none of the patients had yet received therapy. The sequencing sample was made of sorted CD4+, CD8+, or CD8+CD57+ T cells (not recorded which) from PBMCs. J is TRBJ1-2 and V is TRBV6-5, with D perhaps matching TRBD1 (6 bases). This receptor was obtained from a human donor with aplastic anemia. CDR3 protein: CASSYADSFYGYTF. For the CDR3, the DNA is TGTGCCAGCAGTTACGCGGACAGTTTCTATGGCTACACCTTC.